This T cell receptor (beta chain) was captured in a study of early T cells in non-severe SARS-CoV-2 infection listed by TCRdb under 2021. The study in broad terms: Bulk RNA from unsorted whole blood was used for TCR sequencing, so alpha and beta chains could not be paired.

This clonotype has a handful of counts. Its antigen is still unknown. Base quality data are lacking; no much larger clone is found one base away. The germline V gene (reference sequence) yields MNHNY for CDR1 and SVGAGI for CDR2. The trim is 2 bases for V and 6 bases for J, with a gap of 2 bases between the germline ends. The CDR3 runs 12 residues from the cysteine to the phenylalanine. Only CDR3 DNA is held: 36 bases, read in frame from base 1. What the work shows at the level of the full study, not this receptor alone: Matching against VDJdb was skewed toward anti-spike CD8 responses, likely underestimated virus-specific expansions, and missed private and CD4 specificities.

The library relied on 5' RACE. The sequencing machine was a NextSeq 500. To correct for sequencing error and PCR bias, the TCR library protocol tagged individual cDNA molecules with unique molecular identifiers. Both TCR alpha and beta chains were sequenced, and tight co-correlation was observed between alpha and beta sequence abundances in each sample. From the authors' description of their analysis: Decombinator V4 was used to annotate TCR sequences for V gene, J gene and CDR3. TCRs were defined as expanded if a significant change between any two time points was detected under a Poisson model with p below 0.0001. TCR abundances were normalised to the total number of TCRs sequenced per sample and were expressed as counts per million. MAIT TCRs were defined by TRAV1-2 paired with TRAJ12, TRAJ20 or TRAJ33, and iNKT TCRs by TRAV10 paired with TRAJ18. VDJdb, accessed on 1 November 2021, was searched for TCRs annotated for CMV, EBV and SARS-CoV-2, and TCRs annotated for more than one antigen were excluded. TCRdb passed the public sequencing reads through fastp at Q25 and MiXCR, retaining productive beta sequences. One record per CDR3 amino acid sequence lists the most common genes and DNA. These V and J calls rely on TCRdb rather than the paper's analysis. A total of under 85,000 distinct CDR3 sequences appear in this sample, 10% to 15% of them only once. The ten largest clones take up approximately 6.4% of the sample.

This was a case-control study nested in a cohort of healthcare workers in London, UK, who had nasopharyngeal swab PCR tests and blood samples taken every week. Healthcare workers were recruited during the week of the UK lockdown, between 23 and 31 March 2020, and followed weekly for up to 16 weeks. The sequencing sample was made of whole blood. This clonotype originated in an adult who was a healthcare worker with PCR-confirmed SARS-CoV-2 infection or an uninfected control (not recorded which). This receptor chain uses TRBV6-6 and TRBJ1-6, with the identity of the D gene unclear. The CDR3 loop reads CASSYLNSPLHF. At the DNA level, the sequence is TGTGCCAGCAGTTACCTTAATTCACCCCTCCACTTT.